What follows are 19 T cell receptor beta chains derived from one specimen sequenced in a study of cytomegalovirus exposure and HLA in healthy donors. The study ran its PCR with 60 Vbeta and 13 Jbeta primers. Clones were sequenced by immunoSEQ multiplex PCR, and TCRdb holds only the in-frame ones, with some missing. The sample contains around 130,000 clones, around 80% of which appear only once. The specimen sequenced was PBMCs. The receptors originated from a woman between 50 and 59 years old in good health and CMV-seronegative.

This rearrangement joins TRBV7-9 to TRBJ2-7; 8 positions agree with TRBD1. The CDR3 loop spans 16 amino acids. Trimming removed 2 bases from V and 2 bases from J; junction bases left unmatched: 8. Germline-derived CDR1 and CDR2 are SEHNR and FQNEAQ (reference sequence). This chain's CDR3 is CASSLSQGATTYEQYV. Here the CDR3 DNA reads TGTGCCAGCAGCTTAAGTCAGGGGGCTACTACCTACGAGCAGTACGTC.

The rearrangement joins TRBV7-8 to TRBJ1-1, with 8 bases that match TRBD1. Germline V gene data show CDR1 as SGHVS and CDR2 as FQNEAQ. The CDR3 has 16 amino acids. Trimming cost V 5 bases and J 4 bases; bases outside gene matches: 12. CDR3 amino acids: CASSPAGQVTATEAFF. CDR3 coding DNA: TGTGCCAGCAGCCCTGCGGGACAGGTAACCGCCACTGAAGCTTTCTTT.

The chain combines TRBV7-6 with TRBJ1-5; the D gene is possibly TRBD1 (6 bases). Trimming left V 0 bases short and J 0 bases short, with 9 bases between. The CDR3 spans 16 residues. From germline, CDR1 is SGHVS and CDR2 FNYEAQ. The CDR3 DNA reads TGTGCCAGCAGCTTAGCCCAGGGGAATAGCAATCAGCCCCAGCATTTT. It codes for CASSLAQGNSNQPQHF.

V usage is TRBV30 and J usage is TRBJ1-1; 8 bases line up with TRBD1. V was clipped by 1 base and J by 4 bases; unmatched bases: 2. Germline CDR1 reads GTSNPN; CDR2 reads SVGIG (reference sequence). The CDR3 is 13 residues long. This CDR3 is CAWSATGGTEAFF. The CDR3, as DNA: TGTGCCTGGAGTGCCACAGGGGGCACTGAAGCTTTCTTT.

This clone has just one count. J is TRBJ2-2 and V is TRBV4-3; TRBD1 matches 7 bases. The length of the CDR3 is 15 residues. Germline lookup yields CDR1 LGHNA and CDR2 YSLEER. V lost 2 bases and J lost 4; bases outside the gene matches: 4. The CDR3, as DNA: TGCGCCAGCAGCCAACCGACAGGGACCACCGGGGAGCTGTTTTTT. Amino acid sequence: CASSQPTGTTGELFF.

The chain couples TRBV11-3 to TRBJ2-1; 7 bases are shared with TRBD2. The V gene end was trimmed by 5 bases and the J gene end by 7 bases; junction bases not matched to a gene: 8. The CDR3 has 14 amino acids. Germline V gene lookup returns CDR1 SGHNT and CDR2 YENEEA. This CDR3 reads CASSPREDGNEQFF. The CDR3 DNA reads TGTGCCAGCAGCCCCCGGGAGGATGGGAATGAGCAGTTCTTC.

The chain couples TRBV5-6 to TRBJ1-5, with a weak D call TRBD1 (6 bases). The length of the CDR3 is 14 residues. Trimming stripped 3 bases from V and 8 bases from J, with 15 bases between. CDR1 and CDR2 (germline): SGHDT, YYEEEE. As DNA, the CDR3 is TGTGCCAGCAGCTACGGACAGCCTGGGGAGCCCCAGCATTTT. As protein: CASSYGQPGEPQHF.

This chain joins TRBV6-5 and TRBJ1-1; D is undetermined. The germline V gene encodes CDR1 MNHEY and CDR2 SVGAGI. The CDR3 runs 12 residues. The V end was cut by 8 bases, the J end by 1 base, with 8 bases between. The CDR3 coding sequence is TGTGCCAGCGCCAGAAAGAACACTGAAGCTTTCTTT. It encodes CASARKNTEAFF.

The chain employs TRBV15 and TRBJ2-7; 8 positions match TRBD2. The CDR3 sequence is 14 residues long. Per the germline V gene, CDR1 is LNHNV and CDR2 is YYDKDF (reference sequence). Germline trimming cut 6 bases from V and 0 bases from J; bases unmatched to any gene: 4. CDR3 residues: CATSTGGSSYEQYF. The CDR3, as DNA: TGTGCCACCAGTACGGGAGGGAGCTCCTACGAGCAGTACTTC. Full variable domain (outside the CDR3, taken from reference TRBV15 and TRBJ2-7): DAMVIQNPRYQVTQFGKPVTLSCSQTLNHNVMYWYQQKSSQAPKLLFHYYDKDFNNEADTPDNFQSRRPNTSFCFLDIRSPGLGDTAMYLCATSTGGSSYEQYFGPGTRLTVT.

The chain has TRBV2 and TRBJ2-3; the match to TRBD1 covers 8 bases. V gave up 6 bases and J gave up 1 base; unmatched junction bases: 6. Germline V gives CDR1 SNHLY, CDR2 FYNNEI. This CDR3 comprises 15 residues. CDR3 region: CASRDRGPGTDTQYF. The CDR3 DNA is TGTGCCAGCAGAGACAGGGGCCCAGGCACAGATACGCAGTATTTT.

This clone was observed a few times. The sample holds other DNA sequences that translate to the same CDR3. The rearrangement uses TRBV27 and TRBJ1-1; 11 bases match TRBD1. The germline CDR1 and CDR2 sequences are MNHEY and SMNVEV (reference sequence). Trimming cost V 5 bases and J 4 bases; bases outside gene matches: 3. The CDR3 length is 14 residues. CDR3 sequence: CASSLGTGGTEAFF. The CDR3 bases are TGTGCCAGCAGTCTCGGGACAGGGGGCACTGAAGCTTTCTTT.

The rearrangement joins TRBV6-4 to TRBJ2-7; a weak D match, TRBD2 (5 bases). This CDR3 has 15 amino acids. Germline assignment: CDR1 MRHNA and CDR2 SNTAGT. V was pared by 2 bases and J by 3 bases, with 14 bases between. This chain's CDR3 is CASSDRPGYIYEQYV. CDR3 sequence (DNA): TGTGCCAGCAGTGACAGGCCGGGATATATCTACGAGCAGTACGTC.

The V call is TRBV7-9, the J call TRBJ1-1, with 8 bases identical to TRBD1. Germline CDR1 is SEHNR and CDR2 is FQNEAQ (reference sequence). V dropped 1 base and J dropped 1; count of bases not matched to a gene: 5. The CDR3 is made up of 16 amino acids. CDR3 sequence (DNA): TGTGCCAGCAGCTTAGGAAACAGGGGGGGGAACACTGAAGCTTTCTTT. Its protein is CASSLGNRGGNTEAFF.

This clone occurred once. The CDR3 region has the DNA TGTGCCAGCAGCCGAGCAGCCGGGACTAGCGGCTACGAGCAGTACTTC. Translating gives CASSRAAGTSGYEQYF. The rearrangement joins TRBV14 to TRBJ2-7, with 11 bases identical to TRBD2. From germline, CDR1 is SGHDN and CDR2 FVKESK. Trimming removed 4 bases from V and 3 bases from J; junction bases left unmatched: 8. The CDR3 length is 16 residues.

The gene calls are TRBV30 and TRBJ1-1; 9 positions agree with TRBD1. CDR3 length equals 14 residues. Germline lookup yields CDR1 GTSNPN and CDR2 SVGIG (reference sequence). J was trimmed by 10 bases and V by 2 bases; bases with no gene match: 11. For the CDR3, the DNA is TGTGCCTGGAGTAACATGGGACAGGGTAGTGTAGCTTTCTTT. Translation: CAWSNMGQGSVAFF.

The chain uses TRBV11-3 and TRBJ2-7, with 12 bases that match TRBD1. The V segment lost 4 bases and the J segment 3 bases; nucleotides outside the gene matches: 16. This CDR3 has 19 residues. The V gene's germline CDR1 is SGHNT and CDR2 YENEEA. This chain's CDR3 is CASSYPGQGARTASYEQYV. Written as DNA, the CDR3 is TGTGCCAGCAGCTACCCGGGACAGGGGGCGAGGACTGCAAGCTACGAGCAGTACGTC.

As regards this clone: The sample holds other DNA sequences that translate to the same CDR3. The V and J genes are TRBV6-1 and TRBJ2-7; D is perhaps TRBD2 (5 bases). The germline V gene has CDR1 MNHNS and CDR2 SASEGT. The CDR3 consists of 16 residues. Trimming removed 3 bases from V and 0 bases from J, with 15 bases in between. CDR3 bases: TGTGCCAGCAGTGAGGGGTGGGAGTCAGGCTCCTACGAGCAGTACGTC. Protein product: CASSEGWESGSYEQYV.

The chain employs TRBV18 and TRBJ1-5; maybe TRBD1 (5 bases). Per the germline V gene, CDR1 is KGHSH and CDR2 is LQKENI. V lost 0 bases and J lost 4, with 10 bases in between. CDR3 length: 15 residues. CDR3 coding DNA: TGTGCCAGCTCACCACCGGGGGGTCTTAATCAGCCCCAGCATTTT. Its translation is CASSPPGGLNQPQHF.

V gene TRBV4-2 combines with J gene TRBJ2-1, with a possible D match to TRBD2 (5 bases). The CDR3 is 14 amino acids. Per the germline V gene, CDR1 is LGHNA and CDR2 is YNFKEQ. V gave up 0 bases and J gave up 10 bases, with 13 bases separating them. The CDR3 region is CASSQDRLAGEQFF. CDR3 in DNA: TGTGCCAGCAGCCAAGATCGGCTAGCTGGGGAGCAGTTCTTC.